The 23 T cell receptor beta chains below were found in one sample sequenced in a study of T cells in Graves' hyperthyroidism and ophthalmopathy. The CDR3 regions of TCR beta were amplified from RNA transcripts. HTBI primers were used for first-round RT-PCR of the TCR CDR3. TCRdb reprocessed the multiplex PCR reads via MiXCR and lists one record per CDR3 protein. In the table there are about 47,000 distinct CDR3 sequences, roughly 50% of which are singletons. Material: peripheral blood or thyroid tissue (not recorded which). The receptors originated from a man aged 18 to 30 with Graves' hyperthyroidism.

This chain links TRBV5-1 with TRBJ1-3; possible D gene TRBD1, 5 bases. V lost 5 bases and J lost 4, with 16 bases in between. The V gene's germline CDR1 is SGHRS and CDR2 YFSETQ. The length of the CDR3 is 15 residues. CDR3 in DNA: TGCGCCAGCAGTACTACTGGGACGTCCGGAAACACCATATATTTT. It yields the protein CASSTTGTSGNTIYF.

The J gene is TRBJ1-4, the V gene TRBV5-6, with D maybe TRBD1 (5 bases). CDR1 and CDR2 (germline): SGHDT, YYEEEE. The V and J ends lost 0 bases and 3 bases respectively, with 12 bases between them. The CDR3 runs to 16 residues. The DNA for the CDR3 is TGTGCCAGCAGCTTGGCAGGGAGTGCGGCTAATGAAAAACTGTTTTTT. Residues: CASSLAGSAANEKLFF.

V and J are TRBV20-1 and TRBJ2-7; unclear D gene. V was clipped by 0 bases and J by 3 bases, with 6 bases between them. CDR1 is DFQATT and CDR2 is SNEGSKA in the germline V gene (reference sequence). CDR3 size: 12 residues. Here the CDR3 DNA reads TGCAGTGCTAGAGATGCAGTCTACGAGCAGTACTTC. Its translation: CSARDAVYEQYF.

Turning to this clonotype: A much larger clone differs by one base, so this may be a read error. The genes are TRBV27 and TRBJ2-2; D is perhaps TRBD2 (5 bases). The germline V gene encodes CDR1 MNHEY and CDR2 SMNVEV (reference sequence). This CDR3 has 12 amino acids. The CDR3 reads CASGKTTGKLFF. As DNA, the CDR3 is TGTGCCAGCGGGAAGACGACCGGGAAGCTGTTTTTT.

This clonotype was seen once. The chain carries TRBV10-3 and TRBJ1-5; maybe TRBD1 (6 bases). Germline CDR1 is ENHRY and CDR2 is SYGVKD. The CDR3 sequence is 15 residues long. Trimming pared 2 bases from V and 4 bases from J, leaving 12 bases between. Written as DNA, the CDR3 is TGTGCCATCAGTGAGAGGGGAGGGGGTAATCAGCCCCAGCATTTT. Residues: CAISERGGGNQPQHF.

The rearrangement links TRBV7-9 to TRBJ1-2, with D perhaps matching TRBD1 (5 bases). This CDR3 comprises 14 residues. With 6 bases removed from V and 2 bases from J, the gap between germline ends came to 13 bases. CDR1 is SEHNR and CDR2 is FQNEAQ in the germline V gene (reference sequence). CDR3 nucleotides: TGTGCCAGCAGGGGGCAGGGCGGAAACTATGGCTACACCTTC. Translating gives CASRGQGGNYGYTF.

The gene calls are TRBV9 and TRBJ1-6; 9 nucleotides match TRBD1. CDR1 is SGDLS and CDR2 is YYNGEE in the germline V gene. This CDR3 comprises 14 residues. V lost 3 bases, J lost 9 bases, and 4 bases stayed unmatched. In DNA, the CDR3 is TGTGCCAGCAGCGACGGACAGGGGAGTTCACCCCTCCACTTT. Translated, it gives CASSDGQGSSPLHF.

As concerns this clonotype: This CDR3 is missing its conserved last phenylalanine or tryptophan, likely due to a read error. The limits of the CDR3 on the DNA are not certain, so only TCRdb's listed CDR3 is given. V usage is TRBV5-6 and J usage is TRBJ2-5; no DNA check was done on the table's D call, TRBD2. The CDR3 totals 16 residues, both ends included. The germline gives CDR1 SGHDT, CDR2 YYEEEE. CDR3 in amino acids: CASSLKGHGYGYTFGS.

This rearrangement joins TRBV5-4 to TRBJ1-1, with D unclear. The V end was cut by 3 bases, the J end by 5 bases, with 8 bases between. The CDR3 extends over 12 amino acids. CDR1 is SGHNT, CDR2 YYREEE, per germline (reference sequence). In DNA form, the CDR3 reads TGTGCCAGCAGCTGGGGTGGGACTGAAGCTTTCTTT. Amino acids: CASSWGGTEAFF.

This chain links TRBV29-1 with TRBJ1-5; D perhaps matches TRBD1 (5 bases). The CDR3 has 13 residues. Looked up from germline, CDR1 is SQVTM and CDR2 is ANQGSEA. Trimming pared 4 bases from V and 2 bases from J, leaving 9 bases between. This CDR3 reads CSVGGGGNQPQHF. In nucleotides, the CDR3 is TGCAGCGTTGGGGGCGGGGGCAATCAGCCCCAGCATTTT.

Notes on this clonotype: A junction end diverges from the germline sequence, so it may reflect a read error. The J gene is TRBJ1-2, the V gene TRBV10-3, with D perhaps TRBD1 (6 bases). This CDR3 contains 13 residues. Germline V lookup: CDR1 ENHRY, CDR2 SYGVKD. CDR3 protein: CASSVRGLDGYTF. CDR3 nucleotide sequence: TGTGCCAGCAGTGTCAGGGGTCTTGATGGCTACACCTTC.

The CDR3 DNA sequence: TGTGCCAGCAGTTTAGGTAGCTATGGCTACACCTTC. Its protein product is CASSLGSYGYTF. The rearrangement joins TRBV6-5 to TRBJ1-2; D not certain. Germline CDR1 reads MNHEY; CDR2 reads SVGAGI. Trimming took 4 bases from V and 4 from J, leaving 7 bases between them. The CDR3 contains 12 residues.

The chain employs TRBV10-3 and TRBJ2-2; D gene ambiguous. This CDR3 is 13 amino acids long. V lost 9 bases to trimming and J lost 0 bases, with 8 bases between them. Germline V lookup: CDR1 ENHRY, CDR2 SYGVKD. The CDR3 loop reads CAILDANTGELFF. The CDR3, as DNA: TGTGCCATTCTGGACGCGAACACCGGGGAGCTGTTTTTT.

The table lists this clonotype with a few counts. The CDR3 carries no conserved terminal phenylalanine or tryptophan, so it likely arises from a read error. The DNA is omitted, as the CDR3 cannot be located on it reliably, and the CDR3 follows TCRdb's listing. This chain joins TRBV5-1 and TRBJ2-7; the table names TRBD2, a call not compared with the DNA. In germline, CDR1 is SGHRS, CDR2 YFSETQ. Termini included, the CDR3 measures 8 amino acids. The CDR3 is CASSGGTS.

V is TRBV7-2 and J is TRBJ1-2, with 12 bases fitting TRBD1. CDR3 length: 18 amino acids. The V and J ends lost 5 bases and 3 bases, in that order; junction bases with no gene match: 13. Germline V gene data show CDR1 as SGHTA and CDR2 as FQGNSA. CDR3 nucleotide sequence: TGTGCCAGCAGCAAGTCCCTCCGGGACAGGGGGCATTACTATGGCTACACCTTC. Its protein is CASSKSLRDRGHYYGYTF.

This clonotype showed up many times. The CDR3 DNA is TGTGCCAGCAGAATAGCGGGGTGGGCAGATACGCAGTATTTT. It yields the protein CASRIAGWADTQYF. V is TRBV2 and J is TRBJ2-3; 8 bases are a match to TRBD2. This CDR3 is 14 amino acids long. V lost 6 bases to trimming and J lost 4 bases; unmatched junction nucleotides: 6. Germline V lookup: CDR1 SNHLY, CDR2 FYNNEI.

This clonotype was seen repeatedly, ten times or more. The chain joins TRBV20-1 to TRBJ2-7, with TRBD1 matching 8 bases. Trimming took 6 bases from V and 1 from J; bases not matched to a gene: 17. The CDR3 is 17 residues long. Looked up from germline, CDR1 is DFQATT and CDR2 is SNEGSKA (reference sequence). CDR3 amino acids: CSAAMRPTGGRSYEQYF. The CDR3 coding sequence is TGCAGTGCCGCGATGCGACCAACAGGGGGTAGGTCCTACGAGCAGTACTTC.

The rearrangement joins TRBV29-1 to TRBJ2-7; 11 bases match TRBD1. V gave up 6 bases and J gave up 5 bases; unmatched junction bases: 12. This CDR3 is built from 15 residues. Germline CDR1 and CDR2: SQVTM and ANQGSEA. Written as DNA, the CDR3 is TGCAGCGTGAGGCCCGGGACAGGGGGTTTTCACGAGCAGTACTTC. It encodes CSVRPGTGGFHEQYF.

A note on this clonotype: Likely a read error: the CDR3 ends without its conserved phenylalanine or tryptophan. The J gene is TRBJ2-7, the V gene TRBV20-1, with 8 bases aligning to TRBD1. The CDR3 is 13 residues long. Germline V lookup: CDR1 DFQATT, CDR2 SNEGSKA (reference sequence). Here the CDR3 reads CSAGRDRYYEQYL. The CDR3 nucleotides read TGTAGTGCTGGCCGGGACAGGTACTACGAGCAGTACCTC.

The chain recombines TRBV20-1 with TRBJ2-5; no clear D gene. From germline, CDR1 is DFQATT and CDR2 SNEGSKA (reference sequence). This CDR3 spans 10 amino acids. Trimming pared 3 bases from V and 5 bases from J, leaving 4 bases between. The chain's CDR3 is CSASEETQYF. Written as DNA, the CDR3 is TGCAGTGCTAGCGAGGAGACCCAGTACTTC.

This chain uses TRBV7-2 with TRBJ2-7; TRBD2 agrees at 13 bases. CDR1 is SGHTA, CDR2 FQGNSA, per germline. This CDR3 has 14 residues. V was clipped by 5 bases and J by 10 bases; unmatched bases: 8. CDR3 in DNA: TGTGCCAGCAGCCCACGGACTAGCGGGAGAGGACAGTACTTC. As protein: CASSPRTSGRGQYF.

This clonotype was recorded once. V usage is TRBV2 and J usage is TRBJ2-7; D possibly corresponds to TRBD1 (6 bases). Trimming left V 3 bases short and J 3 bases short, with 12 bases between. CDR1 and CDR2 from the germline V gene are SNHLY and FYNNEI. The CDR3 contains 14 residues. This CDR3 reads CASSDRGSNYEQYF. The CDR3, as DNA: TGTGCCAGCAGTGACAGGGGTTCGAACTACGAGCAGTACTTC.

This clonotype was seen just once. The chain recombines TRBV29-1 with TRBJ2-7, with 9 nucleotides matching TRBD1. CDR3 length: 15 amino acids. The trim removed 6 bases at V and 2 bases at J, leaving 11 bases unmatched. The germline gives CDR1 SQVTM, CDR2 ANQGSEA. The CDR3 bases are TGCAGCGTCGAAAACGCGGGACAGGGCCCCTACGAGCAGTACTTC. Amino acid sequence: CSVENAGQGPYEQYF.